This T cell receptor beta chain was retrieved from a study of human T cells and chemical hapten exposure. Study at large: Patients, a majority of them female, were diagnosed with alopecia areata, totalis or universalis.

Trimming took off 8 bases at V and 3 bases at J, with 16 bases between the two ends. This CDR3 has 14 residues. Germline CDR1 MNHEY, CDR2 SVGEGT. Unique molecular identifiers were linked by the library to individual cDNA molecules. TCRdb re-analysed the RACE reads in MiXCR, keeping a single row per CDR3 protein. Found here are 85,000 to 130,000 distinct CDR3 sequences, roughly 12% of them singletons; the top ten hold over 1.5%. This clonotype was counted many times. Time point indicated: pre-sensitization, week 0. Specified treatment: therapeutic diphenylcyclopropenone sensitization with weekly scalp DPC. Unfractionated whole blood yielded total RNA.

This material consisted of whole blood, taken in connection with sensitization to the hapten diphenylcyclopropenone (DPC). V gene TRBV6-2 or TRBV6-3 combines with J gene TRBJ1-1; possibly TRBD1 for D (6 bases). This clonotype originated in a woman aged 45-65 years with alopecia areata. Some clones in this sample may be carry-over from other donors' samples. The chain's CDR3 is CASRPTGGDTEAFF. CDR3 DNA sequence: TGTGCCAGCCGTCCGACAGGCGGAGACACTGAAGCTTTCTTT.